A single sample gave rise to the 30 T cell receptor beta chains below, sequenced in a study of blood T cell repertoires in COVID-19. Here immunoSEQ multiplex PCR was the method, and the copy in TCRdb shows in-frame clones only, minus some. The table records roughly 280,000 clones, approximately 89% of them present only once. The specimen was peripheral blood. All receptors derive from a man aged 35-49 years with active or convalescent COVID-19.

CDR3 amino acids: CATHNRESTGELFF. CDR3 DNA sequence: TGTGCCACCCATAACAGGGAGTCCACCGGGGAGCTGTTTTTT. The chain combines TRBV10-3 with TRBJ2-2, with D perhaps TRBD1 (6 bases). The V end was cut by 10 bases, the J end by 4 bases, with 16 bases between. This CDR3 has 14 amino acids. Per the germline V gene, CDR1 is ENHRY and CDR2 is SYGVKD.

This clone was recorded once. This rearrangement joins TRBV10-3 to TRBJ2-7; no definite D call. CDR1 is ENHRY, CDR2 SYGVKD, per germline. The ends were cut back, 4 bases at V and 4 bases at J, with 14 bases in the middle. The CDR3 loop spans 14 amino acids. The CDR3 region has the DNA TGTGCCATCAGTGGAGGAACAATCGGGTACGAGCAGTACTTC. It yields the protein CAISGGTIGYEQYF.

The V gene is TRBV25-1, the J gene TRBJ2-1; 9 bases map to TRBD2. CDR3 length equals 17 residues. V gave up 1 base and J gave up 8 bases; unmatched junction bases: 12. The germline gives CDR1 MGHDK, CDR2 SYGVNS. The chain's CDR3 is CASSESGGGRARHEQFF. In DNA form, the CDR3 reads TGTGCCAGCAGTGAATCGGGTGGCGGGAGGGCCAGGCATGAGCAGTTCTTC. Using reference TRBV25-1 and TRBJ2-1 for the parts outside the CDR3, the full variable domain is EADIYQTPRYLVIGTGKKITLECSQTMGHDKMYWYQQDPGMELHLIHYSYGVNSTEKGDLSSESTVSRIRTEHFPLTLESARPSHTSQYLCASSESGGGRARHEQFFGPGTRLTVL.

This rearrangement joins TRBV7-6 to TRBJ2-1; TRBD2 might be the D (6 bases). This CDR3 spans 12 amino acids. Germline CDR1 reads SGHVS; CDR2 reads FNYEAQ. V was trimmed by 3 bases and J by 8 bases, leaving 8 bases between them. The CDR3 loop reads CASSLTGDEQFF. The CDR3 nucleotides are TGTGCCAGCAGCTTGACGGGGGATGAGCAGTTCTTC. Drawing the rest from reference TRBV7-6 and TRBJ2-1, the complete variable domain is GAGVSQSPRYKVTKRGQDVALRCDPISGHVSLYWYRQALGQGPEFLTYFNYEAQQDKSGLPNDRFSAERPEGSISTLTIQRTEQRDSAMYRCASSLTGDEQFFGPGTRLTVL.

The rearrangement uses TRBV24-1 and TRBJ1-6, with a tentative D call TRBD1 (5 bases). The V gene's germline CDR1 is KGHDR and CDR2 SFDVKD. Trimming stripped 0 bases from V and 13 bases from J, with 21 bases between. The CDR3 extends over 17 amino acids. CDR3 sequence (DNA): TGTGCCACCAGTGATTTGCTAAATCCTCCCAGGGTGGAGCCCCTCCACTTT. Translated, it gives CATSDLLNPPRVEPLHF.

The chain uses TRBV19 and TRBJ1-2, with 7 bases that match TRBD1. Germline V gene data show CDR1 as LNHDA and CDR2 as SQIVND (reference sequence). This CDR3 spans 15 amino acids. V dropped 7 bases and J dropped 2; count of bases not matched to a gene: 10. The CDR3 nucleotides are TGTGCCAGTACCTACATCGGGGACAGCAACTATGGCTACACCTTC. It translates to CASTYIGDSNYGYTF.

The chain joins TRBV9 to TRBJ2-7, with 7 nucleotides matching TRBD2. Per the germline V gene, CDR1 is SGDLS and CDR2 is YYNGEE. Losses at the gene ends were 0 bases for V and 0 bases for J; bases not matched to a gene: 6. The CDR3 is made up of 16 amino acids. Here the CDR3 reads CASSVGGGGSSYEQYF. The CDR3 DNA follows: TGTGCCAGCAGCGTAGGAGGCGGGGGAAGCTCCTACGAGCAGTACTTC.

The rearrangement joins TRBV20-1 to TRBJ2-7; TRBD2 is a possible D gene (6 bases). The V gene's germline CDR1 is DFQATT and CDR2 SNEGSKA (reference sequence). V was shortened by 7 bases and J by 5 bases, with 12 bases between the two germline ends. There are 11 residues in the CDR3. The CDR3 DNA reads TGCAGTGTGAGGGCGGGGCACGAGCAGTACTTC. Residues: CSVRAGHEQYF.

The rearrangement links TRBV6-4 to TRBJ2-1; 9 nucleotides line up with TRBD2. The CDR3 loop spans 18 amino acids. V dropped 7 bases and J dropped 0; count of bases not matched to a gene: 13. In germline, CDR1 is MRHNA, CDR2 SNTAGT. For the CDR3, the DNA is TGTGCCAGCAAAAAACCCGGGACTAGCAAAAGCTCCTACAATGAGCAGTTCTTC. Translating gives CASKKPGTSKSSYNEQFF.

V usage is TRBV14 and J usage is TRBJ1-4; TRBD1 agrees at 8 bases. The germline V gene encodes CDR1 SGHDN and CDR2 FVKESK. CDR3 length: 18 residues. Trimming took 1 base from V and 5 from J; bases not matched to a gene: 12. The CDR3 region has the DNA TGTGCCAGCAGCCAAGGCCAATATTTCGGGACAGGAAATGAAAAACTGTTTTTT. It specifies CASSQGQYFGTGNEKLFF.

Here the CDR3 reads CASSLPGVGEQFF. DNA for the CDR3: TGTGCCAGCAGCTTGCCGGGGGTCGGCGAGCAGTTCTTC. The chain uses TRBV11-2 and TRBJ2-1; perhaps TRBD2 as D (6 bases). The CDR3 totals 13 residues. Germline V gene sequence: CDR1 SGHAT, CDR2 FQNNGV. V was pared by 3 bases and J by 10 bases, with 13 bases between.

The chain recombines TRBV5-1 with TRBJ1-2; TRBD1 matches at 8 bases. The CDR3 length is 14 residues. Germline values: CDR1 SGHRS, CDR2 YFSETQ. The V and J ends lost 2 bases and 6 bases, in that order; junction bases with no gene match: 6. CDR3 sequence: CASSFSTGENGYTF. The DNA of the CDR3 is TGCGCCAGCAGCTTCTCGACAGGGGAAAATGGCTACACCTTC.

The genes are TRBV28 and TRBJ1-2; 8 positions match TRBD1. The ends lost 3 bases at V and 4 bases at J; junction bases unmatched: 10. Germline CDR1 and CDR2: MDHEN and SYDVKM. CDR3 length: 16 residues. The CDR3 region has the DNA TGTGCCAGCAGTTTCTATGGACAGGGTATCGGCTATGGCTACACCTTC. Translating gives CASSFYGQGIGYGYTF.

The rearrangement links TRBV28 to TRBJ1-3; tentative D call: TRBD1 (5 bases). CDR1 is MDHEN and CDR2 is SYDVKM in the germline V gene. V was clipped by 6 bases and J by 4 bases, with 13 bases between them. CDR3 length: 14 amino acids. In DNA, the CDR3 is TGTGCCAGCAGAAGCGGGGCAGAGGGAAACACCATATATTTT. Translating it yields CASRSGAEGNTIYF.

This clone was seen a handful of times. The chain joins TRBV5-5 to TRBJ2-7; D uncertain. This CDR3 region has 13 residues. Trimming left V 4 bases short and J 4 bases short, with 12 bases between. CDR1 SGHKS and CDR2 YYEKEE come from the germline V gene (reference sequence). DNA of the CDR3: TGTGCCAGCAGCACGACGGGTGATTACGAGCAGTACTTC. This encodes CASSTTGDYEQYF.

The J gene is TRBJ2-4, the V gene TRBV19; D possibly corresponds to TRBD1 (6 bases). The CDR3 sequence is 15 residues long. Germline CDR1 is LNHDA and CDR2 is SQIVND (reference sequence). Trimming removed 0 bases from V and 8 bases from J, with 14 bases in between. The CDR3 sequence: CASSIDGADRDIQYF. For the CDR3, the DNA is TGTGCCAGTAGTATAGATGGGGCGGACAGAGACATTCAGTACTTC.

The chain is built from TRBV30 and TRBJ2-5; 7 nucleotides agree with TRBD1. This CDR3 comprises 14 residues. CDR1 GTSNPN and CDR2 SVGIG come from the germline V gene (reference sequence). V shed 2 bases and J 5 bases; nucleotides not matched to a gene: 8. Here the CDR3 DNA reads TGTGCCTGGAGTCGTTGGGGGACAGAGGAGACCCAGTACTTC. This sequence encodes CAWSRWGTEETQYF. Together with reference TRBV30 and TRBJ2-5, the CDR3 gives the full variable domain: SQTIHQWPATLVQPVGSPLSLECTVEGTSNPNLYWYRQAAGRGLQLLFYSVGIGQISSEVPQNLSASRPQDRQFILSSKKLLLSDSGFYLCAWSRWGTEETQYFGPGTRLLVL.

The V gene is TRBV30, the J gene TRBJ2-1; possible D gene TRBD2, 5 bases. Trimming removed 4 bases at V and 2 bases at J, with 15 bases between. CDR3 length equals 15 residues. Germline loops: CDR1 GTSNPN, CDR2 SVGIG (reference sequence). The CDR3 coding sequence is TGTGCCTGGACTAGCACCCGAAAAACCTACAATGAGCAGTTCTTC. Its protein is CAWTSTRKTYNEQFF.

J is TRBJ1-4 and V is TRBV2; TRBD1 is a possible D gene (6 bases). Trimming shortened V by 6 bases and J by 7 bases, and 18 bases separated the two germline ends. There are 15 residues in the CDR3. Germline-derived CDR1 and CDR2 are SNHLY and FYNNEI. CDR3 DNA: TGTGCCAGCAGGGAACAGGGTGTCGGCGGTGAAAAACTGTTTTTT. It encodes CASREQGVGGEKLFF.

This clone was seen a single time. At one end the junction does not follow the germline gene, possibly because of a read error. The chain carries TRBV5-6 and TRBJ1-5; tentative D call: TRBD1 (6 bases). Germline CDR1 reads SGHDT; CDR2 reads YYEEEE. This CDR3 contains 14 residues. In nucleotides, the CDR3 is TGTGCCAGCAGCTTGGCACAGGGCAAGCAGCCCCAGCATTTT. As protein: CASSLAQGKQPQHF.

The chain recombines TRBV6-5 with TRBJ2-5, with TRBD1 identical over 7 bases. The germline CDR1 and CDR2 sequences are MNHEY and SVGAGI. This CDR3 has 12 amino acids. V trimming: 10 bases; J trimming: 5 bases; junction bases outside the gene matches: 7. CDR3 sequence reads: CATGTDDETQYF. In DNA, the CDR3 is TGTGCCACCGGGACAGATGACGAGACCCAGTACTTC.

J is TRBJ1-6 and V is TRBV9; maybe TRBD1 (5 bases). CDR1 SGDLS and CDR2 YYNGEE come from the germline V gene. Trimming removed 3 bases from V and 7 bases from J, with 14 bases in between. The CDR3 extends over 15 amino acids. CDR3 DNA sequence: TGTGCCAGCAGCGCAGAACCGGGACTAAATTCACCCCTCCACTTT. Encoded protein: CASSAEPGLNSPLHF.

This chain joins TRBV5-5 and TRBJ1-2; TRBD1 aligns across 10 bases. CDR1 is SGHKS and CDR2 is YYEKEE in the germline V gene (reference sequence). The V gene end was trimmed by 3 bases and the J gene end by 5 bases; junction bases not matched to a gene: 4. The CDR3 sequence is 14 residues long. The CDR3 DNA reads TGTGCCAGCAGCTCCGGGACAGGGGATTATGGCTACACCTTC. Residues: CASSSGTGDYGYTF.

V and J are TRBV6-6 and TRBJ2-1, with no clear D. V lost 6 bases and J lost 6, with 15 bases in between. Germline CDR1 and CDR2: MNHNY and SVGAGI (reference sequence). The CDR3 is 14 residues long. CDR3 coding DNA: TGTGCCAGCAGACCCGCCAGCGAAGGCAATGAGCAGTTCTTC. It encodes CASRPASEGNEQFF.

The chain employs TRBV7-9 and TRBJ1-1; TRBD1 matches 7 bases. V gave up 5 bases and J gave up 0 bases; unmatched junction bases: 6. This CDR3 is built from 15 residues. The germline CDR1 and CDR2 sequences are SEHNR and FQNEAQ (reference sequence). The CDR3 nucleotides read TGTGCCAGCAGCCCCGGACAGGAAATGAACACTGAAGCTTTCTTT. This sequence encodes CASSPGQEMNTEAFF.

V is TRBV19 and J is TRBJ1-3; D may be TRBD1 (6 bases). CDR1 is LNHDA and CDR2 is SQIVND in the germline V gene (reference sequence). The CDR3 is 16 residues long. V dropped 2 bases and J dropped 5 bases, with 16 bases sitting between them. The CDR3 sequence is CASSIPGQATRNTIYF. CDR3 nucleotide sequence: TGTGCCAGTAGTATACCGGGACAAGCAACTCGAAACACCATATATTTT.

The chain employs TRBV2 and TRBJ1-2, with D possibly matching TRBD1 (5 bases). This CDR3 is 13 amino acids long. The V and J ends lost 10 bases and 5 bases respectively, with 17 bases between them. Germline CDR1 is SNHLY and CDR2 is FYNNEI. The CDR3 protein is CAIDSGDPYGYTF. In DNA, the CDR3 is TGTGCCATAGACAGCGGGGACCCTTATGGCTACACCTTC.

The chain carries TRBV27 and TRBJ2-3; D may be TRBD1 (5 bases). The germline V gene has CDR1 MNHEY and CDR2 SMNVEV (reference sequence). There are 13 residues in the CDR3. V lost 4 bases and J 1 base, leaving 6 bases between the germline ends. The CDR3 region is CASSSTGTDTQYF. The DNA of the CDR3 is TGTGCCAGCAGTTCGACAGGCACAGATACGCAGTATTTT.

The chain carries TRBV11-2 and TRBJ1-2; D gene ambiguous. There are 15 residues in the CDR3. The V end was cut by 6 bases, the J end by 4 bases, with 18 bases between. From germline, CDR1 is SGHAT and CDR2 FQNNGV. CDR3 coding DNA: TGTGCCAGCAGTTTACTGTGGGGTAGCGGCTATGGCTACACCTTC. It yields the protein CASSLLWGSGYGYTF.

V gene TRBV27 combines with J gene TRBJ1-1, with 8 bases fitting TRBD1. The V gene's germline CDR1 is MNHEY and CDR2 SMNVEV (reference sequence). V dropped 3 bases and J dropped 1; count of bases not matched to a gene: 10. The CDR3 has 17 residues. The CDR3 DNA is TGTGCCAGCAGTTTGGGGGGACAGGCGAACGGGAACACTGAAGCTTTCTTT. It translates to CASSLGGQANGNTEAFF.